The 32 T cell receptor beta chains presented below share a single source sample, sequenced in a study of control samples from healthy donors and cancer patients. This table comes from immunoSEQ multiplex PCR, and its TCRdb copy is limited to in-frame clones, with some not included. The profile shows approximately 220,000 clones, over 90% of them singletons. The sequenced sample consisted of blood. The receptors were gathered from a man aged 50 to 60 in good health.

In its sample, this clone was seen once. The rearrangement links TRBV18 to TRBJ1-5; D gene uncertain. The CDR3 has 15 residues. The V end was cut by 3 bases, the J end by 6 bases, with 15 bases between. Looked up from germline, CDR1 is KGHSH and CDR2 is LQKENI. The CDR3, as DNA: TGTGCCAGCTCACCGGGTCAGAGACTGGGTCAGCCCCAGCATTTT. This encodes CASSPGQRLGQPQHF.

This clone was observed once. J is TRBJ1-1 and V is TRBV5-5; maybe TRBD1 (5 bases). The CDR3 extends over 15 amino acids. V was pared by 6 bases and J by 0 bases, with 15 bases between. Looked up from germline, CDR1 is SGHKS and CDR2 is YYEKEE (reference sequence). CDR3: CASNRGQALNTEAFF. The CDR3 nucleotides are TGTGCCAGCAATCGGGGCCAGGCCTTGAACACTGAAGCTTTCTTT.

The chain employs TRBV19 and TRBJ1-4, with D possibly being TRBD1 (5 bases). Trimming took off 3 bases at V and 8 bases at J, with 16 bases between the two ends. The CDR3 has 15 residues. CDR1 is LNHDA, CDR2 SQIVND, per germline (reference sequence). The CDR3 DNA reads as TGTGCCAGTAGTATTCAGACAGAACAAGAAGAAAAACTGTTTTTT. Translated: CASSIQTEQEEKLFF.

The V gene is TRBV5-5, the J gene TRBJ1-2, with no clear D. V was trimmed by 4 bases and J by 8 bases, leaving 12 bases between them. There are 12 residues in the CDR3. CDR1 is SGHKS and CDR2 is YYEKEE in the germline V gene (reference sequence). The DNA for the CDR3 is TGTGCCAGCAGCCCCGAGGCTCGGGGCTACACCTTC. It translates to CASSPEARGYTF. The entire variable domain, with the rest obtained from reference TRBV5-5 and TRBJ1-2, is as follows: DAGVTQSPTHLIKTRGQQVTLRCSPISGHKSVSWYQQVLGQGPQFIFQYYEKEERGRGNFPDRFSARQFPNYSSELNVNALLLGDSALYLCASSPEARGYTFGSGTRLTVV.

The chain recombines TRBV10-2 with TRBJ1-1, with unresolved D. Trimming left V 5 bases short and J 0 bases short, with 4 bases between. Germline values: CDR1 WSHSY, CDR2 SAAADI. This CDR3 spans 12 amino acids. The CDR3 spells CASSRVNTEAFF. In nucleotides, the CDR3 is TGCGCCAGCAGTCGGGTGAACACTGAAGCTTTCTTT.

The rearrangement links TRBV14 to TRBJ1-1; the D is unclear. In germline, CDR1 is SGHDN, CDR2 FVKESK. The length of the CDR3 is 16 residues. V was trimmed by 5 bases and J by 1 base, leaving 17 bases between them. The CDR3 loop reads CASSSTSEAKNTEAFF. The CDR3 bases are TGTGCCAGCAGCTCAACTAGTGAGGCAAAGAACACTGAAGCTTTCTTT.

The rearrangement uses TRBV5-1 and TRBJ2-5; 10 bases line up with TRBD1. This CDR3 has 22 amino acids. The ends lost 2 bases at V and 4 bases at J; junction bases unmatched: 26. Germline V gene sequence: CDR1 SGHRS, CDR2 YFSETQ. Here the CDR3 reads CASSFGPTTGTGARRRGETQYF. The CDR3 DNA reads as TGCGCCAGCAGCTTTGGCCCCACTACCGGGACAGGGGCCCGAAGACGGGGAGAGACCCAGTACTTC.

The chain recombines TRBV3-1 (or the pseudogene TRBV3-2) with TRBJ2-7; D gene unclear. The CDR3 has 12 amino acids. V was clipped by 5 bases and J by 2 bases, with 7 bases between them. Germline loops: CDR1 LGHDT, CDR2 YNNKEL (reference sequence). In DNA form, the CDR3 reads TGTGCCAGCAGCTCATGGCCCTACGAGCAGTACGTC. It codes for CASSSWPYEQYV.

The chain joins TRBV5-1 to TRBJ2-5; 8 bases are shared with TRBD1. Trimming cost V 4 bases and J 1 base; bases outside gene matches: 3. This CDR3 has 14 residues. Germline loops: CDR1 SGHRS, CDR2 YFSETQ. The CDR3 sequence: CASSVTGVQETQYF. The DNA for the CDR3 is TGCGCCAGCAGCGTGACAGGGGTCCAAGAGACCCAGTACTTC.

V and J are TRBV6-5 and TRBJ1-6; the D is unclear. This CDR3 has 13 residues. Per the germline V gene, CDR1 is MNHEY and CDR2 is SVGAGI. Trimming cost V 6 bases and J 9 bases, with 12 bases left between them. CDR3 in amino acids: CASSLKRGSPLHF. The CDR3 coding sequence is TGTGCCAGCAGCCTTAAGAGAGGTTCACCCCTCCACTTT.

The chain recombines TRBV5-6 with TRBJ2-6; D ambiguous. The V gene's germline CDR1 is SGHDT and CDR2 YYEEEE. This CDR3 comprises 15 residues. V was trimmed by 4 bases and J by 0 bases, leaving 8 bases between them. CDR3 in amino acids: CASSPSDSGANVLTF. CDR3 sequence (DNA): TGTGCCAGCAGCCCGTCGGACTCTGGGGCCAACGTCCTGACTTTC.

The V gene is TRBV30, the J gene TRBJ1-6, with D hard to call. The germline V and J ends were trimmed by 0 bases and 4 bases, with 7 bases remaining between them. The germline V gene has CDR1 GTSNPN and CDR2 SVGIG (reference sequence). The CDR3 covers 14 residues. The CDR3 loop is CAWSVLGYNSPLHF. CDR3 nucleotides: TGTGCCTGGAGTGTACTAGGGTATAATTCACCCCTCCACTTT.

This chain links TRBV28 with TRBJ1-5; D unclear. Trimming took off 3 bases at V and 4 bases at J, with 13 bases between the two ends. Per the germline V gene, CDR1 is MDHEN and CDR2 is SYDVKM. CDR3 size: 15 residues. The CDR3 nucleotides read TGTGCCAGCAGTTTGGTGGGGTTCGGAAATCAGCCCCAGCATTTT. It yields the protein CASSLVGFGNQPQHF.

The chain combines TRBV12-3 or TRBV12-4 with TRBJ1-2, with a tentative D call TRBD1 (5 bases). V lost 8 bases and J 3 bases, leaving 13 bases between the germline ends. The CDR3 contains 13 residues. This chain's CDR3 is CASGKGYDYGYTF. The CDR3 DNA follows: TGTGCCAGCGGCAAGGGGTACGACTATGGCTACACCTTC.

The J gene is TRBJ2-7, the V gene TRBV6-5; perhaps TRBD2 as D (7 bases). Germline loops: CDR1 MNHEY, CDR2 SVGAGI. Trimming took 6 bases from V and 2 from J, leaving 14 bases between them. The CDR3 length is 14 residues. The DNA of the CDR3 is TGTGCCAGCAGACCCCAAGGGGGGGCCTACGAGCAGTACTTC. Translating gives CASRPQGGAYEQYF.

The sample holds one count of this clone. The chain carries TRBV5-1 and TRBJ2-2; TRBD1 is a possible D gene (6 bases). Deletions cut 1 base from V and 4 bases from J, with 11 bases between. This CDR3 comprises 15 residues. Per the germline V gene, CDR1 is SGHRS and CDR2 is YFSETQ. The CDR3: CASSLTGLFTGELFF. In nucleotides, the CDR3 is TGCGCCAGCAGCTTGACAGGGTTGTTCACCGGGGAGCTGTTTTTT.

The CDR3 DNA follows: TGTGCCAGCAGGTTCGAGGCGTTTTATGGCTACACCTTC. Encoded protein: CASRFEAFYGYTF. This sequence joins TRBV6-6 and TRBJ1-2; D is unclear. This CDR3 contains 13 residues. Germline CDR1 and CDR2: MNHNY and SVGAGI (reference sequence). Trimming removed 6 bases from V and 5 bases from J, with 13 bases in between.

This clone was counted once. The J gene is TRBJ1-3, the V gene TRBV29-1, with D possibly matching TRBD1 (5 bases). V lost 4 bases to trimming and J lost 0 bases, with 7 bases between them. There are 13 residues in the CDR3. Germline-derived CDR1 and CDR2 are SQVTM and ANQGSEA. The CDR3 nucleotides read TGCAGCGTTGGGACAAGCTCTGGAAACACCATATATTTT. Its translation: CSVGTSSGNTIYF.

In DNA, the CDR3 is TGTGCCAGCAGCTTCCGGGACAGTGGCGAGCCCCAGCATTTT. Translated, it gives CASSFRDSGEPQHF. The chain combines TRBV7-8 with TRBJ1-5; TRBD1 matches at 7 bases. The CDR3 loop spans 14 amino acids. Germline assignment: CDR1 SGHVS and CDR2 FQNEAQ. V dropped 3 bases and J dropped 8; count of bases not matched to a gene: 7.

This clone was observed once. V gene TRBV7-2 combines with J gene TRBJ2-2; TRBD2 matches 9 bases. J gave up 3 bases and V 1 base, and 6 bases lay outside the gene matches. Germline values: CDR1 SGHTA, CDR2 FQGNSA. The CDR3 extends over 17 amino acids. This CDR3 is CASSLEAGGRHTGELFF. The DNA for the CDR3 is TGTGCCAGCAGCTTAGAAGCGGGGGGCCGTCACACCGGGGAGCTGTTTTTT.

The chain combines TRBV6-5 with TRBJ1-2; possibly TRBD1 for D (5 bases). V was trimmed by 4 bases and J by 3 bases, leaving 15 bases between them. In germline, CDR1 is MNHEY, CDR2 SVGAGI. CDR3 size: 15 residues. The CDR3 DNA reads as TGTGCCAGCAGTTCCACCGGGGCTAGACACTATGGCTACACCTTC. Translation: CASSSTGARHYGYTF.

The chain employs TRBV6-6 and TRBJ2-7, with 7 nucleotides matching TRBD1. The CDR3 has 14 residues. Per the germline V gene, CDR1 is MNHNY and CDR2 is SVGAGI (reference sequence). V shed 5 bases, J shed 2 bases, and the junction held 6 bases outside the gene matches. The CDR3 sequence: CASSHRQGPYEQYV. The DNA of the CDR3 is TGTGCCAGCAGTCACCGACAGGGACCCTACGAGCAGTACGTC.

The V and J genes are TRBV7-8 and TRBJ1-5; D call uncertain. Germline loops: CDR1 SGHVS, CDR2 FQNEAQ. The CDR3 consists of 12 residues. Deletions cut 1 base from V and 9 bases from J, with 7 bases between. CDR3 in amino acids: CASSLDKGPQHF. The CDR3, as DNA: TGTGCCAGCAGCTTAGACAAGGGGCCCCAGCATTTT.

This chain connects TRBV19 to TRBJ2-7; 8 nucleotides agree with TRBD1. There are 14 residues in the CDR3. Germline lookup yields CDR1 LNHDA and CDR2 SQIVND (reference sequence). Unmatched junction bases numbered 11, after V lost 6 bases and J lost 7 bases. The CDR3 protein is CASRSGTGLAEQYF. DNA of the CDR3: TGTGCCAGTAGGTCGGGGACAGGTCTCGCTGAGCAGTACTTC.

The chain recombines TRBV2 with TRBJ1-2, with a tentative D call TRBD1 (5 bases). Trimming took off 7 bases at V and 3 bases at J, with 15 bases between the two ends. Germline CDR1 SNHLY, CDR2 FYNNEI. There are 14 residues in the CDR3. CDR3 sequence (DNA): TGTGCCAGCATTCTAGCTCGGGGGGACTATGGCTACACCTTC. It translates to CASILARGDYGYTF.

This sequence joins TRBV30 and TRBJ1-2; no firm D call. This CDR3 region has 15 residues. Trimming left V 0 bases short and J 2 bases short, with 13 bases between. Germline V gene sequence: CDR1 GTSNPN, CDR2 SVGIG (reference sequence). DNA for the CDR3: TGTGCCTGGAGTGTACCGGCGTTAGGGAACTATGGCTACACCTTC. Translated: CAWSVPALGNYGYTF.

The rearrangement joins TRBV6-2 or TRBV6-3 to TRBJ1-2; 11 bases agree with TRBD1. The CDR3 runs to 17 residues. V lost 1 base to trimming and J lost 7 bases; unmatched junction nucleotides: 11. Germline CDR1 is MNHEY and CDR2 is SVGEGT. In nucleotides, the CDR3 is TGTGCCAGCAGTTACTGGACAGGGGGCGCGAGTCCGCTTGGCTACACCTTC. Residues: CASSYWTGGASPLGYTF.

The V call is TRBV3-1 (or the pseudogene TRBV3-2), the J call TRBJ2-2; 7 bases are shared with TRBD1. The V and J ends lost 6 bases and 6 bases, in that order; junction bases with no gene match: 7. CDR3 length equals 14 residues. The germline V gene encodes CDR1 LGHDT and CDR2 YNNKEL (reference sequence). The CDR3 DNA sequence: TGTGCCAGCAGACCTGACAGGGTGTCCGGGGAGCTGTTTTTT. Residues: CASRPDRVSGELFF.

This rearrangement joins TRBV2 to TRBJ2-7, with D uncertain. This CDR3 spans 14 amino acids. CDR1 is SNHLY, CDR2 FYNNEI, per germline. V was pared by 5 bases and J by 2 bases, with 13 bases between. This CDR3 reads CASSQTRSPYEQYF. CDR3 in DNA: TGTGCCAGCAGTCAGACTCGATCCCCCTACGAGCAGTACTTC.

The chain combines TRBV3-1 (or the pseudogene TRBV3-2) with TRBJ1-6; the D gene is possibly TRBD1 (6 bases). The CDR3 length is 16 residues. V was trimmed by 2 bases and J by 5 bases, leaving 13 bases between them. CDR1 is LGHDT and CDR2 is YNNKEL in the germline V gene (reference sequence). The CDR3 DNA sequence: TGTGCCAGCAGCCAAAGGGGGGGAAGAGATAATTCACCCCTCCACTTT. This encodes CASSQRGGRDNSPLHF.

This chain uses TRBV6-1 with TRBJ1-4; 8 bases map to TRBD1. J was trimmed by 2 bases and V by 4 bases; bases with no gene match: 12. This CDR3 comprises 18 residues. The germline gives CDR1 MNHNS, CDR2 SASEGT. CDR3 bases: TGTGCCAGCAGTGGGCGGACAGGGTCGTTATCGACTAATGAAAAACTGTTTTTT. Encoded protein: CASSGRTGSLSTNEKLFF.

The rearrangement joins TRBV7-2 to TRBJ1-5; 7 nucleotides align to TRBD1. The CDR3 is 14 amino acids. Germline trimming cut 4 bases from V and 2 bases from J; bases unmatched to any gene: 2. Germline V lookup: CDR1 SGHTA, CDR2 FQGNSA. The CDR3 DNA sequence: TGTGCCAGCAGCTATCAGGGGGGCAATCAGCCCCAGCATTTT. Its protein product is CASSYQGGNQPQHF. The variable domain in full, with the rest retrieved from reference TRBV7-2 and TRBJ1-5, is GAGVSQSPSNKVTEKGKDVELRCDPISGHTALYWYRQSLGQGLEFLIYFQGNSAPDKSGLPSDRFSAERTGGSVSTLTIQRTQQEDSAVYLCASSYQGGNQPQHFGDGTRLSIL.